Listed below are T cell receptor beta chains from one sample, sequenced in a study of T cells after yellow fever vaccination. TCRdb re-derived calls from the 5' RACE reads in MiXCR, one entry per CDR3 protein. This table holds some 320,000 distinct CDR3 sequences, roughly 8.7% found once. Sequencing used CD4+ T cells sorted from PBMCs, obtained 5 days after the yellow fever booster vaccination. The receptors were gathered from a man aged 18 to 29 who received the YFV17D yellow fever vaccine. Both conserved end residues are part of each CDR3. A D gene is named only where the DNA matches it firmly. The size field is filled for only some rows; it gives once, few, many or a size class.

many TRBJ1-6 TRBV12-3/TRBV12-4 TRBD1 TGTGCCAGCAGGTCAGGGGGCTGGTCCTATAATTCACCCCTCCACTTT CASRSGGWSYNSPLHF
many TRBJ2-1 TRBV19 TRBD2 TGTGCCAGTAGTAAGCGGGGGGGCCGGTCCTACAATGAGCAGTTCTTC CASSKRGGRSYNEQFF
many TRBJ2-7 TRBV7-2 - TGTGCCACCTCCGCGGGACCGAACTACGAGCAGTACTTC CATSAGPNYEQYF
few TRBJ2-2 TRBV7-2 - TGTGCCAGCAGCCCCGACGCCAAGACCGGGGAGCTGTTTTTT CASSPDAKTGELFF
- TRBJ1-6 TRBV5-1 - TGCGCCAGCAGCTTGGTGGCCCGAGGGAATTCACCCCTCCACTTT CASSLVARGNSPLHF
- TRBJ1-2 TRBV20-1 TRBD1 TGCAGTGCGATAGCCTTTGGAGGTCTTGGGACAGGCTGGTATGGCTACACCTTC CSAIAFGGLGTGWYGYTF
many TRBJ2-7 TRBV7-2 - TGTGCCAGCAGCTACCGGGGAAACTACGAGCAGTACTTC CASSYRGNYEQYF
few TRBJ2-1 TRBV4-2 - TGTGCCAGCAGCCTCGATGCCGGGGTCTACAATGAGCAGTTCTTC CASSLDAGVYNEQFF
- TRBJ2-5 TRBV27 - TGTGCCAGCAGTTTAGGGCACCTCCAAGAGACCCAGTACTTC CASSLGHLQETQYF
many TRBJ2-2 TRBV4-2 - TGTGCCAGCAACTCCCTGGGCATCTACACCGGGGAGCTGTTTTTT CASNSLGIYTGELFF
- TRBJ2-7 TRBV19 - TGTGCCAGTAGTGTCAACGTGGGCCACTCCTACGAGCAGTACTTC CASSVNVGHSYEQYF
few TRBJ1-2 TRBV2 - TGTGCCAGCAGCCTGTCGGCTTATGGCTACACCTTC CASSLSAYGYTF
- TRBJ1-5 TRBV15 TRBD1 TGTGCCACCAGCAGGACGGGACAGGGGAATCAGCCCCAGCATTTT CATSRTGQGNQPQHF
many TRBJ1-2 TRBV7-9 TRBD1 TGTGCCAGCAGCATCTCGACAGGGGATGAGGGCTACACCTTC CASSISTGDEGYTF
- TRBJ2-2 TRBV11-2 - TGTGCCAGCAGCTTAGCCTGGAACACCGGGGAGCTGTTTTTT CASSLAWNTGELFF
- TRBJ2-2 TRBV28 TRBD1 TGTGCCAGCAGCGGGACAGGGGGTAACACCGGGGAGCTGTTTTTT CASSGTGGNTGELFF
few TRBJ2-3 TRBV14 - TGTGCCAGCAGCCAAGATCCCCCCCGGCTGGGTGCCACAGATACGCAGTATTTT CASSQDPPRLGATDTQYF
- TRBJ2-1 TRBV3-1 - TGTGCCAGCAGCCTACTAGCCGCCACCCATGAGCAGTTCTTC CASSLLAATHEQFF
few TRBJ2-4 TRBV18 - TGTGCCAGCTCACCAAACCCCGGGGACATTCAGTACTTC CASSPNPGDIQYF
few TRBJ2-5 TRBV18 - TGTGCCAGCTCCGGTATTCAGGGATGGGAGACCCAGTACTTC CASSGIQGWETQYF
few TRBJ1-6 TRBV6-1 - TGTGCCAGCGGGCGGGTCCGGGGGGAGTATGATTCACCCCTCCACTTT CASGRVRGEYDSPLHF
- TRBJ1-5 TRBV30 - TGTGCCTGGAGAGGTCCCAGCACGTCTCAGCCCCAGCATTTT CAWRGPSTSQPQHF
many TRBJ2-1 TRBV7-9 TRBD2 TGTGCCAGCAGCTTATGGCTAGCGGGGTTCTACAATGAGCAGTTCTTC CASSLWLAGFYNEQFF
- TRBJ1-2 TRBV4-3 - TGCGCCAGCAGCCAAGGGTCAGGGGTTGGCCCGATGGGGTATGGCTACACCTTC CASSQGSGVGPMGYGYTF
few TRBJ1-1 TRBV2 - TGTGCCAGCAAAGTCAGGGTTTCTGCAGGGTACACTGAAGCTTTCTTT CASKVRVSAGYTEAFF
few TRBJ2-3 TRBV9 TRBD2 TGTGCCAGCAGCTCCTGGGAGGGTAACACAGATACGCAGTATTTT CASSSWEGNTDTQYF
many TRBJ2-5 TRBV12-3/TRBV12-4 - TGTGCCAGCAGTGAGGTGGAGACCCAGTACTTC CASSEVETQYF
- TRBJ1-3 TRBV11-3 - TGTGCCAGCAGCTTATCGCAAGGCGGGACCACCTCTGGAAACACCATATATTTT CASSLSQGGTTSGNTIYF
many TRBJ1-1 TRBV2 - TGTGCCAGCAGTACCGTGTCTTCAGATACTGAAGCTTTCTTT CASSTVSSDTEAFF
once TRBJ1-6 TRBV14 TRBD1 TGTGCCAGCAGCCTTGGACAGGCCTTTAATGGGTCACCCCTCCACTTT CASSLGQAFNGSPLHF
many TRBJ2-2 TRBV20-1 - TGCAGTGCTAGAGATCCGCAGGGTAGCGGGGAGCTGTTTTTT CSARDPQGSGELFF
- TRBJ1-3 TRBV6-5 - TGTGCCAGCAGTTACTCGATGGGAGGGACGAGCTCTGGAAACACCATATATTTT CASSYSMGGTSSGNTIYF
few TRBJ1-1 TRBV5-6 - TGTGCCAGCAGCCAGCTTTCTTCGGGTCACACTGAAGCTTTCTTT CASSQLSSGHTEAFF
many TRBJ1-6 TRBV7-9 - TGTGCCAGCAGCTTAGATGCGGATTCACCCCTCCACTTT CASSLDADSPLHF
- TRBJ1-6 TRBV12-3/TRBV12-4 TRBD1 TGTGCCAGCAGTAGGATGGACAGGGAACGTTCACCCCTCCACTTT CASSRMDRERSPLHF
many TRBJ2-7 TRBV5-4 TRBD1 TGTGCCAGCAGCTCCCCTGGGGACAGGGTGGCCGAGCAGTACTTC CASSSPGDRVAEQYF
few TRBJ2-7 TRBV29-1 - TGCAGCGTTCTGATGAACGAGCAGTACTTC CSVLMNEQYF
few TRBJ1-6 TRBV6-1 - TGTGCCAGCAGTGAAGCGCTTCTTCGGGAATCACCCCTCCACTTT CASSEALLRESPLHF
many TRBJ2-5 TRBV4-3 TRBD2 TGCGCCAGCAGCCCTATAGCGGGGGCCGAGACCCAGTACTTC CASSPIAGAETQYF
few TRBJ2-7 TRBV15 - TGTGCCACCAGCAGAGATGGGGGGCAGACCTACGAGCAGTACTTC CATSRDGGQTYEQYF
many TRBJ1-6 TRBV20-1 - TGCAGTGCTAGAGACGGAAAGACAGAAGTTAATTCACCCCTCCACTTT CSARDGKTEVNSPLHF
- TRBJ1-6 TRBV20-1 - TGCAGTGCTGCTTACTCGGGGGTGTTTAGTTCACCCCTCCACTTT CSAAYSGVFSSPLHF
many TRBJ2-3 TRBV12-3/TRBV12-4 TRBD1 TGTGCCAGCAGCTGGACAGGGGGGGTAGATACGCAGTATTTT CASSWTGGVDTQYF
many TRBJ1-4 TRBV12-3/TRBV12-4 - TGTGCCAGCAGGGGACCCGGAGGGGATGAAAAACTGTTTTTT CASRGPGGDEKLFF
- TRBJ2-1 TRBV24-1 TRBD2 TGTGCCACCAGTGGGCCCTGGGGGGCGGGGGGGCACGGTGAGCAGTTCTTC CATSGPWGAGGHGEQFF
few TRBJ2-1 TRBV7-9 - TGTGCCAGCCGGCGGACTGGGGATGAGCAGTTCTTC CASRRTGDEQFF
- TRBJ2-5 TRBV28 TRBD2 TGTGCCAGCAGTCCTTTCCTAGCGGCGCTGTACCAAGAGACCCAGTACTTC CASSPFLAALYQETQYF
- TRBJ1-2 TRBV12-3/TRBV12-4 - TGTGCCAGCAGTTTAGCGCCCGGCTACACCTTC CASSLAPGYTF
- TRBJ2-2 TRBV28 - TGTGCCAGCAGTTTTTTGACTGGGGCTGGGACCGGGGAGCTGTTTTTT CASSFLTGAGTGELFF
few TRBJ1-5 TRBV29-1 TRBD1 TGCAGCGTCCCGGGACAGGGGTCTGGGCCCCAGCATTTT CSVPGQGSGPQHF
- TRBJ1-1 TRBV12-3/TRBV12-4 - TGTGCCAGCAGTTTAATCGTGAGGGACACTGAAGCTTTCTTT CASSLIVRDTEAFF
- TRBJ2-7 TRBV3-1 - TGTGCCAGCAGCCCCACGGGACCGGGCGAGCAGTACTTC CASSPTGPGEQYF
- TRBJ2-7 TRBV7-2 - TGTGCCAGCAGCTTAGTCACCACAGTACCCAGATACGAGCAGTACTTC CASSLVTTVPRYEQYF
many TRBJ1-1 TRBV5-1 - TGCGCCAGCAGCCCGACCGACGTCCGCACTGAAGCTTTCTTT CASSPTDVRTEAFF
few TRBJ2-3 TRBV9 - TGTGCCAGCAGCGTAGGGGGCGGGGATAGGGCCACAGATACGCAGTATTTT CASSVGGGDRATDTQYF
few TRBJ2-1 TRBV7-2 TRBD2 TGTGCCAGCATCAGAGATAAGGGACTATACAATGAGCAGTTCTTC CASIRDKGLYNEQFF
few TRBJ1-6 TRBV4-3 - TGCGCCAGCAGCAAACGGACGGGGGCCAGGGAATCACCCCTCCACTTT CASSKRTGARESPLHF
- TRBJ1-1 TRBV6-5 - TGTGCCAGCAGTCGCGGGAACACTGAAGCTTTCTTT CASSRGNTEAFF
few TRBJ2-3 TRBV12-3/TRBV12-4 TRBD1 TGTGCCAGCAGTTTAATATTGAGACAGGGTTCAGATACGCAGTATTTT CASSLILRQGSDTQYF
- TRBJ1-1 TRBV5-4 TRBD1 TGTGCCAGCAGCATAGCCGGGACAGGGGCCACTGAAGCTTTCTTT CASSIAGTGATEAFF